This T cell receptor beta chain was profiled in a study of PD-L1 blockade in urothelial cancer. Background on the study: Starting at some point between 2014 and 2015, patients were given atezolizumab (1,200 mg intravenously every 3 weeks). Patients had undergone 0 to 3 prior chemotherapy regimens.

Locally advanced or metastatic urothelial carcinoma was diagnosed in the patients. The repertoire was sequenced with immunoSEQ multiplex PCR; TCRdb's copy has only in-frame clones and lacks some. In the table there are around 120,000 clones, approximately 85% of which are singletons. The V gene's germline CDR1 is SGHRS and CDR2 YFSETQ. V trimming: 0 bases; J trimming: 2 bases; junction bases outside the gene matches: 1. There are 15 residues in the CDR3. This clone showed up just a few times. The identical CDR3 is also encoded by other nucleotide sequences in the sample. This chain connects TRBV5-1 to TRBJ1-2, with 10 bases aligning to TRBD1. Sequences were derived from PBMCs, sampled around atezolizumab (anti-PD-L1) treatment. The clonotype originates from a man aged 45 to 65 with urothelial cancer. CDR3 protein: CASSLGGQGNYGYTF. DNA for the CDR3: TGCGCCAGCAGCTTGGGGGGACAGGGGAACTATGGCTACACCTTC.